This TCR beta chain was documented in a study of a mutant IDH1 vaccine in newly diagnosed glioma. Turning to the study itself: Treated patients, averaging around 40 years, were about 62% male and roughly 40% female. Earlier therapy was either radiotherapy, temozolomide, or both, and most got both.

As concerns this clone: What it binds is unknown.

This table comes from immunoSEQ multiplex PCR, and its TCRdb copy is limited to in-frame clones, with some not included. The data contain 34,000 or so clones, more than 75% of them singletons. V was clipped by 0 bases and J by 1 base, with 5 bases between them. CDR3 size: 14 residues. Per germline, CDR1 SGHDT and CDR2 YYEEEE. The time point denotes: week 35, safety follow-up. A 20-mer mutant IDH1 peptide at 300 ug was injected subcutaneously with topical imiquimod. The rearrangement joins TRBV5-6 to TRBJ1-5; weak D call: TRBD1 (5 bases). The origin of this receptor is a young man with glioma. The specimen comprised PBMCs, sampled from a glioma patient whose treatment included an IDH1 peptide vaccine. In nucleotides, the CDR3 is TGTGCCAGCAGCTTGGGACAGAGCAATCAGCCCCAGCATTTT. This gives the protein CASSLGQSNQPQHF.